The clone carrying this T cell receptor (beta chain) was observed a few times. Its target is not known. The data are from a study of neurological immune-mediated disorders. There are 14 residues in the CDR3. Per germline, CDR1 SGDLS and CDR2 YYNGEE. Losses at the gene ends were 3 bases for V and 5 bases for J; bases not matched to a gene: 5. Study findings and constraints: Expanded clones shared no CDR3 amino acid sequences across subjects, suggesting private repertoires in all groups. TCR clonal expansion peaked in HTLV-1-associated myelopathy patients and was lowest in multiple sclerosis patients.

Synthesis of cDNA was accomplished via 5'RACE employing 10-nucleotide random UMIs. TCRdb used MiXCR to reprocess the 5' RACE reads, holding one entry per CDR3 protein. The repertoire has some 87,000 distinct CDR3 sequences, roughly 13% of them found once; the top ten carry under 6%. Sample time point: longitudinal time-point 2. The unsorted libraries had their origin in 2 million PBMCs stored at -80 C. The receptor was isolated from a female donor with HTLV-1-associated myelopathy (HAM/TSP). V and J are TRBV9 and TRBJ2-5, with 9 positions matching TRBD1. Specimen: PBMCs. CDR3: CASSAGQGWETQYF. CDR3 nucleotide sequence: TGTGCCAGCAGCGCGGGACAGGGATGGGAGACCCAGTACTTC.